These T cell receptor beta chains were read from a single sample in a study of Ad26.COV2.S vaccination and SARS-CoV-2 variants. Method: immunoSEQ multiplex PCR; TCRdb's copy keeps in-frame clones and lacks some. Among about 400,000 clones listed, around nine tenths were seen once. Specimen: peripheral blood, collected in a trial of Ad26.COV2.S vaccine versus placebo. These receptor sequences come from a person aged 18-60 years who received the Ad26.COV2.S COVID-19 vaccine or a placebo. Each CDR3 is given with its conserved first and last residue. The order of the fields is J gene, D gene, clone size, V gene, CDR3 DNA, CDR3 protein. The D gene is left open where the match is weak. Size is omitted from some rows. Given values are once, few, many or a class for expanded clones.

TRBJ1-2,TRBD1,once,TRBV2,TGTGCCAGCAGAGAGGACAGGGTGAATGGCTACACCTTC,CASREDRVNGYTF
TRBJ2-1,NA,NA,TRBV7-9,TGTGCCAGCAGCCCCGCTAGGTATGAGCAGTTCTTC,CASSPARYEQFF
TRBJ1-4,NA,NA,TRBV24-1,TGTGCCACCAGTGATGGCCACAGGTCTAATGAAAAACTGTTTTTT,CATSDGHRSNEKLFF
TRBJ1-1,NA,NA,TRBV5-1,TGCGCCAGCAGCTTGGAAACAGGTTCTGAAGCTTTCTTT,CASSLETGSEAFF
TRBJ1-6,NA,NA,TRBV28,TGTGCCAGCAGATTAACCCGGGACTCTTGGGGCTCACCCCTCCACTTT,CASRLTRDSWGSPLHF
TRBJ2-3,NA,NA,TRBV27,TGTGCCAGCAGTTTACAGGTGGAGGTGGATACGCAGTATTTT,CASSLQVEVDTQYF
TRBJ2-7,NA,NA,TRBV19,TGTGCCAGTAGCGGCCAAGGCTACGAGCAGTACTTC,CASSGQGYEQYF
TRBJ1-1,TRBD1,NA,TRBV5-1,TGCGCCAGCAGCACTGGCGGACAGGGGGCCGAAGCTTTCTTT,CASSTGGQGAEAFF
TRBJ2-2,TRBD2,NA,TRBV7-3,TGTGCCAGCCGGCTAGCGGGAGGAACCGGGGAGCTGTTTTTT,CASRLAGGTGELFF
TRBJ2-7,TRBD1,NA,TRBV19,TGTGCCAGTAGTCTCAGGGACAGCTCCTACGAGCAGTACTTC,CASSLRDSSYEQYF
TRBJ2-2,TRBD2,NA,TRBV6-2/TRBV6-3,TGTGCCAGCAGTTACACTGGCGGGAGGGCCATCGGGGAGCTGTTTTTT,CASSYTGGRAIGELFF
TRBJ2-1,TRBD1,NA,TRBV10-3,TGTGCCATCAAAGATGTGACAGGGGGCCAGAATGAGCAGTTCTTC,CAIKDVTGGQNEQFF
TRBJ1-1,TRBD1,few,TRBV3-1/TRBV3-2,TGTGCCAGCAGTCGACCAGGGGGCCGGGGAGCTTTCTTT,CASSRPGGRGAFF
TRBJ2-5,NA,NA,TRBV5-4,TGTGCCAGCAGCCCCAGCGGGTCACAAGAGACCCAGTACTTC,CASSPSGSQETQYF
TRBJ2-2,TRBD2,NA,TRBV7-3,TGTGCCAGCAGTCCAAGCGGGAGGAACACCGGGGAGCTGTTTTTT,CASSPSGRNTGELFF
TRBJ2-1,TRBD2,NA,TRBV30,TGTGCCTGGAGAGGGACTAGCGGAAACAATGAGCAGTTCTTC,CAWRGTSGNNEQFF
TRBJ1-1,TRBD1,NA,TRBV5-1,TGCGCCAGCAGTCAGGGGGCCGACACTGAAGCTTTCTTT,CASSQGADTEAFF
TRBJ2-2,TRBD2,NA,TRBV27,TGTGCCAGCAGTTGGGGCGGGGGAGGAGCCGGGGAGCTGTTTTTT,CASSWGGGGAGELFF
TRBJ1-2,NA,NA,TRBV15,TGTGCCACCAGCAGAGCTGGGGGAGGCTACACCTTC,CATSRAGGGYTF
TRBJ1-2,TRBD1,NA,TRBV12-3/TRBV12-4,TGTGCCAGCAGTCCCGACAGGGATGGCTACACCTTC,CASSPDRDGYTF
TRBJ2-2,NA,NA,TRBV11-1,TGTGCCAGCAGCTTAAACCAGAACACCGGGGAGCTGTTTTTT,CASSLNQNTGELFF
TRBJ1-5,NA,few,TRBV2,TGTGCCAGCAGTGAAGGCCGGGCAGTTGGACAGCCCCAGCATTTT,CASSEGRAVGQPQHF
TRBJ1-4,TRBD1,NA,TRBV4-1,TGCGCCAGCAGCCAAGGTGACAGGGTTAACGAAAAACTGTTTTTT,CASSQGDRVNEKLFF
TRBJ2-1,NA,NA,TRBV7-9,TGTGCCAGCAGCTTAAGTACTAGCCGCAATGAGCAGTTCTTC,CASSLSTSRNEQFF
TRBJ2-2,NA,NA,TRBV11-3,TGTGCCAGCAGCTTAGTCCGCGGCACCGGGGAGCTGTTTTTT,CASSLVRGTGELFF
TRBJ2-5,NA,NA,TRBV12-3/TRBV12-4,TGTGCCAGCAGTTTCTCGGAGACCCAGTACTTC,CASSFSETQYF
TRBJ2-7,NA,once,TRBV3-1/TRBV3-2,TGTGCCAGCAGCGCGGGACTTGGAGGAGGCTACGAGCAGTACTTC,CASSAGLGGGYEQYF
TRBJ1-5,NA,few,TRBV21-1,TGTGCCAGCAGCAGGCCGAAGGTCGGCCAGCCCCAGCATTTT,CASSRPKVGQPQHF
TRBJ1-1,NA,NA,TRBV6-2/TRBV6-3,TGTGCCAGCAGTTACTCAGGGCATCAAGCTGAAGCTTTCTTT,CASSYSGHQAEAFF
TRBJ2-1,NA,NA,TRBV11-2,TGTGCCAGCAGCCGACGACAGAGGATGGCGGGCAACTCCTACAATGAGCAGTTCTTC,CASSRRQRMAGNSYNEQFF
TRBJ1-6,NA,NA,TRBV6-4,TGTGCCAGCAGTGAACAGAGCTCCTATAATTCACCCCTCCACTTT,CASSEQSSYNSPLHF
TRBJ2-5,TRBD2,NA,TRBV6-5,TGTGCCAGCAGTTACTCAAGCGGGAGAGAGACCCAGTACTTC,CASSYSSGRETQYF
TRBJ2-1,NA,NA,TRBV19,TGTGCCAGTAGTATCGGCCTAGCGTGGGGTGAGCAGTTCTTC,CASSIGLAWGEQFF
TRBJ2-7,NA,few,TRBV7-8,TGTGCCAGCAGCTTATTTGAGGGGCCCCACGAGCAGTACTTC,CASSLFEGPHEQYF
TRBJ2-3,TRBD2,NA,TRBV3-1/TRBV3-2,TGTGCCAGCAGTCTAGAAGGCGGGAGCGTTACAGATACGCAGTATTTT,CASSLEGGSVTDTQYF
TRBJ2-3,NA,NA,TRBV20-1,TGCAGTGCTAGTCCCCGGAGTGGTGCCACAGATACGCAGTATTTT,CSASPRSGATDTQYF
TRBJ2-2,NA,NA,TRBV11-3,TGTGCCAGCAGCTTAGATGGTGGGGAGCTGTTTTTT,CASSLDGGELFF
TRBJ2-7,NA,NA,TRBV5-4,TGTGCCAGCAGCGACTCCAGAGGATCCTACGAGCAGTACTTC,CASSDSRGSYEQYF
TRBJ2-2,NA,NA,TRBV6-6,TGTGCCAGCAGTTATGGGATTGGGACCGGGGAGCTGTTTTTT,CASSYGIGTGELFF
TRBJ2-1,NA,NA,TRBV5-1,TGCGCCAGCAGCTTGGCGAGGCGTGAGCAGTTCTTC,CASSLARREQFF
TRBJ2-7,TRBD1,NA,TRBV3-1/TRBV3-2,TGTGCCAGCAGCCCCCCAGACAGGGACCACGAGCAGTACTTC,CASSPPDRDHEQYF
TRBJ1-6,NA,NA,TRBV28,TGTGCCAGCAGGAATGGGGGCTGGAAGAATTCACCCCTCCACTTT,CASRNGGWKNSPLHF
TRBJ2-1,TRBD2,NA,TRBV5-1,TGCGCCAGCAGCCTCAACTTATATAGCGGGAGGTCCTACAATGAGCAGTTCTTC,CASSLNLYSGRSYNEQFF
TRBJ2-7,NA,NA,TRBV4-1,TGCGCCAGCAGCCAAGATGGGCGGCGGGAGCAGTACTTC,CASSQDGRREQYF
TRBJ2-1,NA,NA,TRBV11-2,TGTGCCAGCCGGACTCCAGGGGGGTTTGAGCAGTTCTTC,CASRTPGGFEQFF